The 8 T cell receptor beta chains listed next were all sequenced from one sample in a study of shared clonotypes between healthy human individuals. Sequencing used immunoSEQ multiplex PCR; TCRdb keeps in-frame clones, though not all of them. The table records roughly 1.5 million clones, 95% to 99% of them present only once. The sequenced sample consisted of naive CD4+ T cells sorted from blood. Subset reported: CD45RA+ positively selected. The receptor set was obtained from a man aged 30 to 45 in good health.

The chain joins TRBV28 to TRBJ2-1; perhaps TRBD2 as D (6 bases). V lost 10 bases and J 6 bases, leaving 22 bases between the germline ends. The CDR3 contains 15 residues. Germline CDR1 reads MDHEN; CDR2 reads SYDVKM. In DNA, the CDR3 is TGTGCCACCCGCTTTCTTAGCGGAAGGGGCAATGAGCAGTTCTTC. Its translation: CATRFLSGRGNEQFF.

The gene calls are TRBV12-2 and TRBJ2-7. TRBV12-2 is a known pseudogene. This CDR3 has 18 residues. DNA for the CDR3: TGTGCAAGTCGCTTAGTAGTCGTCGGATCAATCTCCTCCTACGAGCAGTACTTC. Its protein product is CASRLVVVGSISSYEQYF.

This chain links TRBV9 with TRBJ1-4, with D tentatively TRBD1 (5 bases). V was cut by 0 bases and J by 7 bases, with 13 bases left in between. This CDR3 is 15 amino acids long. Germline lookup yields CDR1 SGDLS and CDR2 YYNGEE. The chain's CDR3 is CASSVGGVPGEKLFF. The CDR3 nucleotides are TGTGCCAGCAGCGTAGGGGGGGTTCCTGGTGAAAAACTGTTTTTT.

A remark on this clone: In the same sample, other DNA sequences code for this CDR3. The chain has TRBV6-5 and TRBJ2-3, with TRBD2 matching 10 bases. Losses at the gene ends were 6 bases for V and 2 bases for J; bases not matched to a gene: 2. The CDR3 totals 14 residues. Germline CDR1 and CDR2: MNHEY and SVGAGI. This chain's CDR3 is CASSLAGDTDTQYF. The CDR3 DNA is TGTGCCAGCAGCCTAGCGGGGGACACAGATACGCAGTATTTT.

The chain combines TRBV19 with TRBJ1-1; 10 bases map to TRBD1. The V gene end was trimmed by 8 bases and the J gene end by 6 bases; junction bases not matched to a gene: 6. CDR1 and CDR2 from the germline V gene are LNHDA and SQIVND (reference sequence). The CDR3 contains 13 residues. CDR3 sequence reads: CASRGQGGSEAFF. The CDR3 DNA is TGTGCCAGTCGCGGACAGGGGGGATCTGAAGCTTTCTTT.

V is TRBV7-9 and J is TRBJ2-6; unclear D gene. The germline CDR1 and CDR2 sequences are SEHNR and FQNEAQ (reference sequence). The V and J ends lost 5 bases and 4 bases respectively, with 3 bases between them. This CDR3 spans 12 amino acids. The CDR3 region has the DNA TGTGCCAGCAGCAGGGGGGCCAACGTCCTGACTTTC. Translating it yields CASSRGANVLTF. Full variable domain (remainder filled in from reference TRBV7-9 and TRBJ2-6): DTGVSQNPRHKITKRGQNVTFRCDPISEHNRLYWYRQTLGQGPEFLTYFQNEAQLEKSRLLSDRFSAERPKGSFSTLEIQRTEQGDSAMYLCASSRGANVLTFGAGSRLTVL.

The chain combines TRBV5-4 with TRBJ2-5; maybe TRBD2 (5 bases). The V end lost 4 bases, the J end lost 4 bases, and 14 bases lay between the germline ends. The CDR3 loop spans 14 amino acids. Germline values: CDR1 SGHNT, CDR2 YYREEE (reference sequence). The CDR3 nucleotides read TGTGCCAGCAGCGGGAACGGGGTTGGAGAGACCCAGTACTTC. Encoded protein: CASSGNGVGETQYF.

In DNA, the CDR3 is TGTGCCAGTAGCAATCAAGGTTTTTACACTGAAGCTTTCTTT. Translated: CASSNQGFYTEAFF. The rearrangement links TRBV19 to TRBJ1-1; D is unclear. The germline V and J ends were trimmed by 6 bases and 3 bases, with 14 bases remaining between them. Germline lookup yields CDR1 LNHDA and CDR2 SQIVND (reference sequence). This CDR3 has 14 residues.